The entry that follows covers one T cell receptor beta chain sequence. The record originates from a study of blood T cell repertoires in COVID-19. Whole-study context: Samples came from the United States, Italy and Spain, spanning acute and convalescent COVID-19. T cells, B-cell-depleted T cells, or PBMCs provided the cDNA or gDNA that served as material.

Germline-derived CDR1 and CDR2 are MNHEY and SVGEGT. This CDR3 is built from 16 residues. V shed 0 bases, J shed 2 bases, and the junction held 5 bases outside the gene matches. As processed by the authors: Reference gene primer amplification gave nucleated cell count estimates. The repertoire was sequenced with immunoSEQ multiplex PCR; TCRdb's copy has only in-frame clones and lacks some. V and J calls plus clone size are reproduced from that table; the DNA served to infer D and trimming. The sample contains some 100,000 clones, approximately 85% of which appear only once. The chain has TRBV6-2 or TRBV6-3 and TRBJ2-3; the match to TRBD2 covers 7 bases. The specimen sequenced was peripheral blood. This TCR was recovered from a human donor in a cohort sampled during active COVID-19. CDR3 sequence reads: CASSYSNSGYTDTQYF. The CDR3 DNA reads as TGTGCCAGCAGTTACTCGAATAGCGGGTACACAGATACGCAGTATTTT.